The clone carrying this T cell receptor beta chain appeared many times. The antigen is undetermined. The data were taken from a study of metastatic and nonmetastatic thyroid tumors. Study details: It was across blood and tumor or nodule tissue from malignant and benign thyroid patients that repertoires were compared. The study, taken as a whole, reports: When malignant thyroid tumors were compared with benign nodules, TCR beta diversity was reportedly significantly higher in the malignant tumors. This held in both blood and tumor samples.

No patient received treatment before thyroid surgery. MiXCR was used by TCRdb to re-call the PCR reads. This repertoire shows 90,000 or so clones, over 8.5% found once; its top ten account for 8.8%. The CDR3 is 14 residues long. Germline V gene data show CDR1 as SGHRS and CDR2 as YFSETQ. Trimming took 2 bases from V and 4 from J, leaving 9 bases between them. Sequences were obtained from blood. This clonotype originated in a female donor with papillary thyroid cancer or a benign thyroid nodule (not recorded which). Some clones in this sample may be carry-over from other donors' samples. The V and J genes are TRBV5-1 and TRBJ2-2; D is undetermined. The CDR3 protein is CASSFVAATGELFF. The CDR3 nucleotides read TGCGCCAGCAGCTTCGTAGCAGCCACCGGGGAGCTGTTTTTT.